The T cell receptor (beta chain) under discussion was sequenced for a study of blood T cell repertoires in COVID-19. As for the study in general: The United States, Italy and Spain provided the acute and convalescent COVID-19 samples. T cells, B-cell-depleted T cells, or PBMCs provided the cDNA or gDNA that served as material.

Authors' processing steps: Nucleated cell number was recorded as an estimate derived from reference gene primer amplification. Here immunoSEQ multiplex PCR was the method, and the copy in TCRdb shows in-frame clones only, minus some. V, J and clone size are those of that table, while D and trimming were read from the DNA. Seen here are 25,000 to 35,000 clones, around four fifths observed once, and the top ten hold roughly 7.5%. Trimming took 1 base from V and 0 from J, leaving 13 bases between them. Germline V gene lookup returns CDR1 SGHVS and CDR2 FQNEAQ. This CDR3 spans 18 amino acids. V is TRBV7-8 and J is TRBJ1-6; a weak D match, TRBD1 (6 bases). The sequencing sample was made of peripheral blood. The source of this sequence is a woman in her 70s with active or convalescent COVID-19. The CDR3 coding sequence is TGTGCCAGCAGCTTAGTCAGGGGCGGGAGCTCCTATAATTCACCCCTCCACTTT. Translating it yields CASSLVRGGSSYNSPLHF.